The rows below give T cell receptor beta chains drawn from one sample of a study of regulatory T cells in long-lasting Graves disease. Each CDR3 protein is one row after TCRdb ran MiXCR on the multiplex PCR reads. The sample has fewer than 550,000 distinct CDR3 sequences; roughly a fifth are singletons. The specimen comprised peripheral blood mononuclear cells (PBMCs), sampled when the disease was refractory, from a patient treated with antithyroid drugs. The source of these receptors is a female donor with Graves disease. Both conserved end residues are part of each CDR3. D genes are given only for firm matches. Clone sizes are given selectively: once, few, many, or a class where the clone is expanded.

v_gene	j_gene	d_gene	abundance	CDR3nt	CDR3aa
TRBV15	TRBJ1-6	TRBD1	many	TGTGCCACCAGCAGAGATCTGAACAGGGGTTCACCCCTCCACTTT	CATSRDLNRGSPLHF
TRBV6-1	TRBJ2-3	.	.	TGTGCCAGCAGTCAACAGGGTGATACGCAGTATTTT	CASSQQGDTQYF
TRBV28	TRBJ2-5	.	many	TGTGCCAGCAGTAAAGGGTGGGGCGTTGTGGTGAAGACCCAGTACTTC	CASSKGWGVVVKTQYF
TRBV10-3	TRBJ2-7	TRBD1	.	TGTGCCATCAATGCCGGGACAGGTATTTCCGAGCAGTACTTC	CAINAGTGISEQYF
TRBV11-3	TRBJ2-1	.	.	TGTGCCAGCAGCCCGTCGACAGCGAATGAGCAGTTCTTC	CASSPSTANEQFF
TRBV24-1	TRBJ2-2	.	.	TGTGCCACCAGTGACCTTGGAAACAGGGCGGAGGACACCGGGGAGCTGTTTTTT	CATSDLGNRAEDTGELFF
TRBV6-5	TRBJ2-7	.	few	TGTGCCAGCAGTTATTACAGGGACTACGAGCAGTACTTC	CASSYYRDYEQYF
TRBV28	TRBJ2-7	.	.	TGTGCCAGCAGCCCTACCGACGGGCACTACGAGCAGTACTTC	CASSPTDGHYEQYF
TRBV7-2	TRBJ2-7	.	few	TGTGCCAGCAGCTTAGACCGGATTGGACCCTACGAGCAGTACTTC	CASSLDRIGPYEQYF
TRBV7-9	TRBJ2-7	.	few	TGTGCCAGCAGCTTAACTGGGGGCAAGGACGAGCAGTACTTC	CASSLTGGKDEQYF
TRBV3-1	TRBJ1-2	TRBD1	few	TGTGCCAGCAGCTATCAGGACAGGGCCCTTACCTATGGCTACACCTTC	CASSYQDRALTYGYTF
TRBV7-9	TRBJ2-1	.	.	TGTGCCAGCAGCTTGGGGATCAATGAGCAGTTCTTC	CASSLGINEQFF
TRBV12-3/TRBV12-4	TRBJ2-7	TRBD2	many	TGTGCCAGCAGCGCGGGGGGATCGAGCTCCTACGAGCAGTACTTC	CASSAGGSSSYEQYF
TRBV6-1	TRBJ1-5	.	few	TGTGCCAGCAGGCATGGCAGTGGCAATCAGCCCCAGCATTTT	CASRHGSGNQPQHF
TRBV24-1	TRBJ2-7	.	.	TGTGCCACCAGTGATTCACCAGGGTACGAGCAGTACTTC	CATSDSPGYEQYF
TRBV6-1	TRBJ2-5	.	.	TGTGCCAGCAGTCCCGACGGGGCAGGGGACCAAGAGACCCAGTACTTC	CASSPDGAGDQETQYF
TRBV7-2	TRBJ2-7	.	few	TGTGCCAGCAGCCTTCCCAAAGACAGGCCCCTACTATACGAGCAGTACTTC	CASSLPKDRPLLYEQYF
TRBV29-1	TRBJ2-7	.	many	TGCAGCGTTGGAACAGGGAACTCCTACGAGCAGTACTTC	CSVGTGNSYEQYF
TRBV29-1	TRBJ2-1	TRBD1	.	TGCAGCGTTGAGGGACAGGGTACGCATGAGCAGTTCTTC	CSVEGQGTHEQFF
TRBV7-9	TRBJ2-6	.	.	TGTGCCAGCAGCCAGGTTGAGGGGCCGGGGGCCAACGTCCTGACTTTC	CASSQVEGPGANVLTF
TRBV5-8	TRBJ2-7	.	.	TGTGCCAGCAGCCCTGGGGACTTC	CASSPGDF
TRBV7-9	TRBJ1-3	TRBD1	few	TGTGCCAGCAGTCACCTACTGGGACAGTTCTCTGGAAACACCATATATTTT	CASSHLLGQFSGNTIYF
TRBV12-5	TRBJ1-1	TRBD1	.	TGTGCTAGTGAGTCCCCGTGGGCAGGGGGAGGGAACACTGAAGCTTTCTTT	CASESPWAGGGNTEAFF
TRBV7-8	TRBJ1-6	.	.	TGTGCCAGCAGCTTGGTTAGGGTGACCTCACCCCTCCACTTT	CASSLVRVTSPLHF
TRBV10-3	TRBJ2-7	TRBD1	.	TGTGCCATCAGTGAGGACGACAGGGTCGCCTACGAGCAGTACTTC	CAISEDDRVAYEQYF
TRBV6-1	TRBJ2-7	.	.	TGTGCCAGCAGCCTCTCGACAGTTGCGGGCTACGAGCAGTACTTC	CASSLSTVAGYEQYF
TRBV6-1	TRBJ1-2	.	many	TGTGCCAGCAGCCTCGGACAGACTAGCGCTAACTATGGCTACACCTTC	CASSLGQTSANYGYTF
TRBV19	TRBJ1-4	.	few	TGTGCCAGTAGTGGAATCGAAAAACTGTTTTTT	CASSGIEKLFF
TRBV28	TRBJ1-2	.	many	TGTGCCACCAGCAAAGCTGGCGTTTGGGGCTACACCTTC	CATSKAGVWGYTF
TRBV5-1	TRBJ2-7	.	few	TGCGCCAGCAGCTTAAACATGGTCGAGCAGTACTTC	CASSLNMVEQYF
TRBV5-1	TRBJ2-2	TRBD1	few	TGCGCCAGCAGCTTGCAAGCCCGGACAGGGGTAACCGGGGAGCTGTTTTTT	CASSLQARTGVTGELFF
TRBV2	TRBJ2-5	.	many	TGTGCCAGTCTCTCTCCCTCCCAAGAGACCCAGTACTTC	CASLSPSQETQYF